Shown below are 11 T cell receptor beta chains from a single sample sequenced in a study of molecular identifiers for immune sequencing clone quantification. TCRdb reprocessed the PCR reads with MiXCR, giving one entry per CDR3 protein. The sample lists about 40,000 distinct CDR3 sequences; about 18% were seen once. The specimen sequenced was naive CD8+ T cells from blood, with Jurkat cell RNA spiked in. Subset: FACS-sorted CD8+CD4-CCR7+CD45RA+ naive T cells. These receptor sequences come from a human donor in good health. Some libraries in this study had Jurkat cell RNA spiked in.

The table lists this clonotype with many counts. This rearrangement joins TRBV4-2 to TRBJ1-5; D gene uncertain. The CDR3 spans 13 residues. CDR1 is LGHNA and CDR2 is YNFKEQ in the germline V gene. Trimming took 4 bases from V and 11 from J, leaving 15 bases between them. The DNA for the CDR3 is TGTGCCAGCAGCCCATCCCTCGGTGAGGCCCAGCATTTT. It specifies CASSPSLGEAQHF.

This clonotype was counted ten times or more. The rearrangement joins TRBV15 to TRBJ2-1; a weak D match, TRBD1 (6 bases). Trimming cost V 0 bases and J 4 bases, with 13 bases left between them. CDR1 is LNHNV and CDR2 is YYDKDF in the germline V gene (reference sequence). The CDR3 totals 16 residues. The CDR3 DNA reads TGTGCCACCAGCAGAGATGGGGGCGGAGGATACAATGAGCAGTTCTTC. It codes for CATSRDGGGGYNEQFF.

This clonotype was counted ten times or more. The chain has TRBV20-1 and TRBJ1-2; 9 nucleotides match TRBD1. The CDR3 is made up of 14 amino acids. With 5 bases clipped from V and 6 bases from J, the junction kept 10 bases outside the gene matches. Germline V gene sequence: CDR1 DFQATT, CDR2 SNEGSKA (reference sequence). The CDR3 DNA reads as TGCAGTGCTGACACAGGGGGCAATTTGGATGGCTACACCTTC. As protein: CSADTGGNLDGYTF.

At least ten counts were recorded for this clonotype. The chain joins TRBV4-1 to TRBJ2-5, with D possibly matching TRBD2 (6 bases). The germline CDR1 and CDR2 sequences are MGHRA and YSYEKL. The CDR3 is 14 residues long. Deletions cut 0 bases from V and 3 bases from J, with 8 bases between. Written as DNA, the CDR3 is TGCGCCAGCAGCCAAGAGGAGCGGGAAGAGACCCAGTACTTC. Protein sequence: CASSQEEREETQYF.

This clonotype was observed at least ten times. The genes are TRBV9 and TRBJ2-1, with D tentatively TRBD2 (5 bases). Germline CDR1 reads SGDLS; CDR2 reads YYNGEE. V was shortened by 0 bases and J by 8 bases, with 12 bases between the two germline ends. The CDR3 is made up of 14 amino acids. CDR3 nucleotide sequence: TGTGCCAGCAGCGTAGGTGGGAGATTTGATGAGCAGTTCTTC. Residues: CASSVGGRFDEQFF.

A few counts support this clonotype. CDR3 nucleotides: TGCGCCAGCAGTGAGTCGACGTGGAGGGGCTATGGCTACACCTTC. It is translated as CASSESTWRGYGYTF. The V and J genes are TRBV10-2 and TRBJ1-2, with D possibly TRBD1 on 5 matching bases. V gave up 0 bases and J gave up 4 bases, with 12 bases separating them. Germline values: CDR1 WSHSY, CDR2 SAAADI. The CDR3 sequence is 15 residues long.

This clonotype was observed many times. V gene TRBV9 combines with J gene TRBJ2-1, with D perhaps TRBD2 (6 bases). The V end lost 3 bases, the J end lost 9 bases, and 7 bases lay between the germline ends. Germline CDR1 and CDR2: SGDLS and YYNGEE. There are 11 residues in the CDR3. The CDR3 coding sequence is TGTGCCAGCAGCGCGGAGGGTGAGCAGTTCTTC. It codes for CASSAEGEQFF.

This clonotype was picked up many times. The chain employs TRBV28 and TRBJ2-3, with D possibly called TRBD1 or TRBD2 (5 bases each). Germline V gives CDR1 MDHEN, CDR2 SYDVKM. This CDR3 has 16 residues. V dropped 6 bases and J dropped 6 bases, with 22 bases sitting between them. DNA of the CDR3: TGTGCCAGCAGCCCGCCGATCCGGGGACCCTGGGATACGCAGTATTTT. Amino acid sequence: CASSPPIRGPWDTQYF. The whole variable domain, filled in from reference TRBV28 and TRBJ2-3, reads DVKVTQSSRYLVKRTGEKVFLECVQDMDHENMFWYRQDPGLGLRLIYFSYDVKMKEKGDIPEGYSVSREKKERFSLILESASTNQTSMYLCASSPPIRGPWDTQYFGPGTRLTVL.

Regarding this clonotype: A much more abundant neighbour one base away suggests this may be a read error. CDR3: CASSYPKTSGLSQYF. The CDR3 DNA sequence: TGTGCCAGCAGTTACCCGAAGACTAGCGGGCTGTCCCAGTACTTC. The rearrangement uses TRBV6-2 or TRBV6-3 and TRBJ2-5; TRBD2 agrees at 10 bases. The germline gives CDR1 MNHEY, CDR2 SVGEGT. Trimming removed 2 bases from V and 9 bases from J; junction bases left unmatched: 9. CDR3 size: 15 residues.

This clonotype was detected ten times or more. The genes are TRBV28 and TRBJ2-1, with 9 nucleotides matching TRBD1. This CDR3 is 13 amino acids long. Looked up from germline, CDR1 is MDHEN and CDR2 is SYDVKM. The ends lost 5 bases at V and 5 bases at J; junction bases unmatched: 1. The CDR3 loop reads CASSNRGHNEQFF. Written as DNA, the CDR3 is TGTGCCAGCAGTAACAGGGGGCACAATGAGCAGTTCTTC.

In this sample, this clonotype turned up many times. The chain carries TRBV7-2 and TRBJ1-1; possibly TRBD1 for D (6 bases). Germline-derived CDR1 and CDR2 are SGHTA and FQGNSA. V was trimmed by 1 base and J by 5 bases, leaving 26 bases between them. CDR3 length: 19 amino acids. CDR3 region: CASSLEVWAGAPEGTEAFF. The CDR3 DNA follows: TGTGCCAGCAGCTTAGAGGTTTGGGCAGGGGCCCCAGAGGGGACTGAAGCTTTCTTT.